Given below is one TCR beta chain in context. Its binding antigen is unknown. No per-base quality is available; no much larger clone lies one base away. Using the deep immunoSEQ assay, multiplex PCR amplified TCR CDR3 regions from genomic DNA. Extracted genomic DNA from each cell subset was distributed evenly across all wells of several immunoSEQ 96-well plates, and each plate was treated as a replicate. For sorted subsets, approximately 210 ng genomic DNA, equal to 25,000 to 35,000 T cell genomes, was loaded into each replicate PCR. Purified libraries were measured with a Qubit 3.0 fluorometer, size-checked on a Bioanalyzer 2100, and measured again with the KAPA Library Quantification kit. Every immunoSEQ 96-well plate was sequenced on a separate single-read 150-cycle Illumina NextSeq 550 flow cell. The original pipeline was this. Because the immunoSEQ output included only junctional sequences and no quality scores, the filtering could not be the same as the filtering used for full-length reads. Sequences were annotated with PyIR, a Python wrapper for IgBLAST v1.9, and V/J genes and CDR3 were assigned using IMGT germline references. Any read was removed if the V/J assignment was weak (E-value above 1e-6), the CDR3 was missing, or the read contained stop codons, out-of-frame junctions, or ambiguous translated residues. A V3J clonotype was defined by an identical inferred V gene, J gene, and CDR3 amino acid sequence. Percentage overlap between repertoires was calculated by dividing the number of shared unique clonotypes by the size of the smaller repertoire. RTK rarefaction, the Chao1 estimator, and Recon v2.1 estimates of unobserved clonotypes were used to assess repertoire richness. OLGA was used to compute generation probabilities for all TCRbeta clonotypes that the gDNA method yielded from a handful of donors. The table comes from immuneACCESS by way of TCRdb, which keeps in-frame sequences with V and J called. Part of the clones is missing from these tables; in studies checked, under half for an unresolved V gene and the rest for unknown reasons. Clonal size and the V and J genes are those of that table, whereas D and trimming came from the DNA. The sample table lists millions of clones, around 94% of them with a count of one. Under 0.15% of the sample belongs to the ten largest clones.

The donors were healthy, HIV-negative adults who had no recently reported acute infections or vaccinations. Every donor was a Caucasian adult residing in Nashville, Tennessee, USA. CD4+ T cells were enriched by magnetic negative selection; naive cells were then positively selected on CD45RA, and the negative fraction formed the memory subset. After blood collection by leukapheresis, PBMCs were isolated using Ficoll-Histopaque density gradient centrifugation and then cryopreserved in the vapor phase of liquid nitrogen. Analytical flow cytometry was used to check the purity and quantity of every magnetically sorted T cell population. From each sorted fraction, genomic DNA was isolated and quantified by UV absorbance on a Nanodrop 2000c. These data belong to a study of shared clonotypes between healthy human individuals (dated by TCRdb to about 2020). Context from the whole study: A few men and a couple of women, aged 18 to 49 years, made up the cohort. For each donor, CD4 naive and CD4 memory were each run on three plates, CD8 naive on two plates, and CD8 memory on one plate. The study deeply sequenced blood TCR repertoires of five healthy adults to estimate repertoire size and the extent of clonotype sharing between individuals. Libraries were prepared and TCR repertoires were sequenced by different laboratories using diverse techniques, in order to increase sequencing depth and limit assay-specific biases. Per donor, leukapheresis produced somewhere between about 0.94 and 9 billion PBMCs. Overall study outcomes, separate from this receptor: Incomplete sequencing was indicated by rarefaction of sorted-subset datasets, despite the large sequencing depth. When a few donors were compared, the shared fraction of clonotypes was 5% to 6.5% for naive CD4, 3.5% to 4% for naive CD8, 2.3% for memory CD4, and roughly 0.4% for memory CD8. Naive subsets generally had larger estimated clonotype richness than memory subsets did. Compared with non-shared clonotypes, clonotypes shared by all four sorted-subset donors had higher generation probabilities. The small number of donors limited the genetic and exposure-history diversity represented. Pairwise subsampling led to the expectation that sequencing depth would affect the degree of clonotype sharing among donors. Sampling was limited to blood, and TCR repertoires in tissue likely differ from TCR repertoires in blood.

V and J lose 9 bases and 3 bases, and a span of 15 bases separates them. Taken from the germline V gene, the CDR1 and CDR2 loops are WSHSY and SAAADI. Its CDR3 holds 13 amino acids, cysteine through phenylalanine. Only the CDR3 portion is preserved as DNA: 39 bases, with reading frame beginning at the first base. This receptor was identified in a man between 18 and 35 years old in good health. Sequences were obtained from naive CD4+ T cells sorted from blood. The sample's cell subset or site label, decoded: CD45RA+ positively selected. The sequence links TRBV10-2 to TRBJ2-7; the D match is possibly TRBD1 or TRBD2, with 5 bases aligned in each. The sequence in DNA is TGCGCCAGAGGGACCAAACTTATCTACGAGCAGTACTTC. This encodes CARGTKLIYEQYF.